One sample yielded the 8 T cell receptor beta chains listed below, sequenced in a study of CD8+CD57+ T cells in acquired aplastic anemia. For sequencing, patients were chosen who had shown expansion of CD8+CD57+ cells by flow cytometry. Using genomic DNA as the template, TCR beta VDJ and CDR3 profiling was carried out. TCRdb processed the reads anew with MiXCR; each CDR3 protein has one entry. The sample has approximately 130,000 distinct CDR3 sequences, approximately 61% seen once. Material for sequencing was sorted CD4+, CD8+, or CD8+CD57+ T cells (not recorded which) from PBMCs. Every receptor here comes from a human donor with aplastic anemia.

This clonotype has only one observation. The V and J genes are TRBV7-2 and TRBJ2-2, with D unresolved. Germline loops: CDR1 SGHTA, CDR2 FQGNSA. Trimming cost V 5 bases and J 9 bases, with 7 bases left between them. The CDR3 covers 11 residues. The CDR3 loop reads CASSPRRELFF. CDR3 in DNA: TGTGCCAGCAGCCCCCGCAGGGAGCTGTTTTTT.

The chain couples TRBV11-1 to TRBJ1-5; no clear D. The germline gives CDR1 SGHAT, CDR2 FQDESV (reference sequence). This CDR3 contains 17 residues. V was pared by 5 bases and J by 1 base, with 18 bases between. The CDR3 region has the DNA TGTGCCAGCAGCACCTTCGCGGGTGGTTGGAGCAATCAGCCCCAGCATTTT. This sequence encodes CASSTFAGGWSNQPQHF.

This chain links TRBV29-1 with TRBJ2-5; 11 nucleotides match TRBD2. This CDR3 comprises 12 residues. Germline V gene lookup returns CDR1 SQVTM and CDR2 ANQGSEA. After removal of 7 bases from V and 7 bases from J, the junction contained 5 bases not matched to a gene. This CDR3 is CSELAGGGTQYF. The CDR3, as DNA: TGCAGCGAGCTAGCGGGGGGCGGGACCCAGTACTTC.

This clonotype was seen a few times. The chain uses TRBV2 and TRBJ1-5; D remains ambiguous. The germline V and J ends were trimmed by 3 bases and 2 bases, with 2 bases remaining between them. This CDR3 is 12 amino acids long. The germline V gene encodes CDR1 SNHLY and CDR2 FYNNEI. CDR3 sequence: CASSEGNQPQHF. The CDR3 DNA reads TGTGCCAGCAGTGAGGGCAATCAGCCCCAGCATTTT.

The chain links TRBV25-1 to TRBJ1-2; D unclear. Trimming removed 7 bases from V and 6 bases from J, with 18 bases in between. Germline CDR1 reads MGHDK; CDR2 reads SYGVNS. The CDR3 runs to 14 residues. CDR3 in amino acids: CASTEGDRFNGYTF. In DNA, the CDR3 is TGTGCCAGCACCGAGGGAGATCGTTTTAATGGCTACACCTTC.

This chain uses TRBV10-3 with TRBJ1-2, with D perhaps matching TRBD1 (5 bases). V lost 1 base, J lost 3 bases, and 15 bases lay in between. The CDR3 runs to 16 residues. From germline, CDR1 is ENHRY and CDR2 SYGVKD. CDR3 region: CAISEYAGQGDYGYTF. The CDR3 DNA reads as TGTGCCATCAGTGAGTACGCCGGCCAGGGCGACTATGGCTACACCTTC.

The genes are TRBV12-3 or TRBV12-4 and TRBJ2-7; D ambiguous. The CDR3 consists of 11 residues. V lost 6 bases and J lost 5, with 8 bases in between. CDR3 DNA sequence: TGTGCCAGCAGGCTGGATAACGAGCAGTACTTC. As protein: CASRLDNEQYF.

This chain uses TRBV2 with TRBJ1-2, with D hard to call. Germline V CDR1 and CDR2: SNHLY, FYNNEI. The CDR3 is 11 amino acids. The V gene lost 6 bases and the J gene lost 6 bases, with 8 bases spanning the gap. The CDR3 bases are TGTGCCAGCAGAAAGAGTGATGGCTACACCTTC. This translates into CASRKSDGYTF.